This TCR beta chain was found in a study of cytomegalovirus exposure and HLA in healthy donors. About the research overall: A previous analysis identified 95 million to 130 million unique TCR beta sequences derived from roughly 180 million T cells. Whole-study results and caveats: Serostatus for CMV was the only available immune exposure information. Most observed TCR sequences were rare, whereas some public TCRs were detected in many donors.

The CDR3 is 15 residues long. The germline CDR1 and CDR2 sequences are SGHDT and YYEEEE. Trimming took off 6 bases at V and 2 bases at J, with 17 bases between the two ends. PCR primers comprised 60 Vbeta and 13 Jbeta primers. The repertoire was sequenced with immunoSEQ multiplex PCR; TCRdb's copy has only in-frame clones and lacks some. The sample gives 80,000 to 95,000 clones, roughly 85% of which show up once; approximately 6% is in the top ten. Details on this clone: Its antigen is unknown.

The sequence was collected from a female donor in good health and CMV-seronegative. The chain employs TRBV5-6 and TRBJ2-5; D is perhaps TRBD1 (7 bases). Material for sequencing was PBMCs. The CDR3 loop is CASTIPGGLQETQYF. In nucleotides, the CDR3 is TGTGCCAGCACGATCCCAGGGGGGCTGCAAGAGACCCAGTACTTC.